Presented here are 7 T cell receptor beta chains from one specimen sequenced in a study of cytomegalovirus exposure and HLA in healthy donors. Profiling relied on immunoSEQ multiplex PCR, and the TCRdb table lists in-frame clones only, not all of them. The repertoire holds 120,000 to 150,000 clones, with 91% as singletons. Sequenced: PBMCs. Source of these receptors: a man aged 18 to 29 in good health and CMV-seronegative.

The chain employs TRBV18 and TRBJ2-7, with 7 nucleotides matching TRBD2. This CDR3 spans 14 amino acids. Trimming took 4 bases from V and 2 from J; bases not matched to a gene: 5. Germline-derived CDR1 and CDR2 are KGHSH and LQKENI. DNA of the CDR3: TGTGCCAGCTCACTCGGGACTACCGCCTACGAGCAGTACGTC. The encoded protein is CASSLGTTAYEQYV.

The genes are TRBV18 and TRBJ2-6; D not resolved. CDR1 is KGHSH and CDR2 is LQKENI in the germline V gene. Trimming cost V 3 bases and J 1 base, with 10 bases left between them. This CDR3 has 16 amino acids. The CDR3 bases are TGTGCCAGCTCACCCTTCGTTCTTTCTGGGGCCAACGTCCTGACTTTC. It translates to CASSPFVLSGANVLTF. Complete variable domain (other parts from reference TRBV18 and TRBJ2-6): NAGVMQNPRHLVRRRGQEARLRCSPMKGHSHVYWYRQLPEEGLKFMVYLQKENIIDESGMPKERFSAEFPKEGPSILRIQQVVRGDSAAYFCASSPFVLSGANVLTFGAGSRLTVL.

The V and J genes are TRBV29-1 and TRBJ2-6; D possibly corresponds to TRBD1 (6 bases). The V end lost 6 bases, the J end lost 4 bases, and 19 bases lay between the germline ends. Germline V gene sequence: CDR1 SQVTM, CDR2 ANQGSEA. The CDR3 is 16 residues long. The CDR3 reads CSVQGHVKLGANVLTF. In DNA form, the CDR3 reads TGCAGCGTCCAGGGACACGTCAAGTTAGGGGCCAACGTCCTGACTTTC.

The chain combines TRBV6-5 with TRBJ1-1; no firm D call. The CDR3 is made up of 14 amino acids. The V end was cut by 0 bases, the J end by 6 bases, with 11 bases between. Germline values: CDR1 MNHEY, CDR2 SVGAGI. Here the CDR3 DNA reads TGTGCCAGCAGTTACTCGACGGGTCGCCCTGAAGCTTTCTTT. Residues: CASSYSTGRPEAFF.

The V gene is TRBV15, the J gene TRBJ2-1, with 10 nucleotides matching TRBD2. Germline V CDR1 and CDR2: LNHNV, YYDKDF (reference sequence). CDR3 length equals 16 residues. V lost 0 bases, J lost 9 bases, and 8 bases stayed unmatched. The CDR3 loop reads CATSRDRSGGAFEQFF. The CDR3 region has the DNA TGTGCCACCAGCAGAGATAGGAGCGGGGGGGCATTTGAGCAGTTCTTC.

The V call is TRBV30, the J call TRBJ1-2; D is possibly TRBD1 (6 bases). The V gene's germline CDR1 is GTSNPN and CDR2 SVGIG (reference sequence). The CDR3 covers 14 residues. V was cut by 0 bases and J by 0 bases, with 8 bases left in between. This CDR3 reads CAWSVQGANYGYTF. CDR3 sequence (DNA): TGTGCCTGGAGTGTACAGGGAGCTAACTATGGCTACACCTTC.

V usage is TRBV19 and J usage is TRBJ1-5, with TRBD1 matching over 8 bases. This CDR3 is 15 amino acids long. With V trimmed by 6 bases and J by 1 base, 5 bases remained unmatched. Per germline, CDR1 LNHDA and CDR2 SQIVND (reference sequence). The CDR3 sequence: CASSLDRGSNQPQHF. The CDR3, as DNA: TGTGCCAGTAGCCTTGACAGGGGCAGCAATCAGCCCCAGCATTTT.